What follows are 12 T cell receptor beta chains derived from one specimen sequenced in a study of T cells in Graves' hyperthyroidism and ophthalmopathy. RNA transcripts yielded amplified TCR beta CDR3 regions. The primer set for the first-round RT-PCR of the TCR CDR3 was HTBI. TCRdb fed the multiplex PCR reads into MiXCR, producing one record per CDR3 protein. This sample yields 540,000 or so distinct CDR3 sequences, of which 15% to 19% are seen a single time; under 8% belongs to the top ten. Material for sequencing was blood. All receptors derive from a woman aged 30 to 39 with Graves' hyperthyroidism.

This clonotype has ten or more counts. The V call is TRBV28, the J call TRBJ2-1, with 7 bases lining up with TRBD2. With V trimmed by 2 bases and J by 3 bases, 7 bases remained unmatched. The CDR3 is made up of 16 amino acids. The germline CDR1 and CDR2 sequences are MDHEN and SYDVKM. The CDR3 DNA sequence: TGTGCCAGCAGTTTAGATATAGCGGGCATCTACAATGAGCAGTTCTTC. The encoded protein is CASSLDIAGIYNEQFF. The entire variable domain, with the rest obtained from reference TRBV28 and TRBJ2-1, is as follows: DVKVTQSSRYLVKRTGEKVFLECVQDMDHENMFWYRQDPGLGLRLIYFSYDVKMKEKGDIPEGYSVSREKKERFSLILESASTNQTSMYLCASSLDIAGIYNEQFFGPGTRLTVL.

This clonotype occurred many times. The rearrangement uses TRBV28 and TRBJ2-5; 8 nucleotides line up with TRBD2. CDR1 is MDHEN, CDR2 SYDVKM, per germline. The CDR3 loop spans 17 amino acids. V shed 5 bases and J 5 bases; nucleotides not matched to a gene: 16. CDR3 in DNA: TGTGCCAGCAGTCCCCCCTGGGTAGCGGGAATGGGTGAGACCCAGTACTTC. Its translation is CASSPPWVAGMGETQYF.

This clonotype showed up just a few times. The chain carries TRBV7-9 and TRBJ2-7; D gene unclear. The CDR3 spans 13 residues. Trimming took off 0 bases at V and 4 bases at J, with 7 bases between the two ends. Germline CDR1 and CDR2: SEHNR and FQNEAQ (reference sequence). The chain's CDR3 is CASSLASRYEQYF. The CDR3 bases are TGTGCCAGCAGCTTAGCGTCCCGATACGAGCAGTACTTC.

The table lists this clonotype with a few counts. The chain combines TRBV12-3 or TRBV12-4 with TRBJ1-6, with unresolved D. The length of the CDR3 is 22 residues. The V gene lost 3 bases and the J gene lost 0 bases, with 27 bases spanning the gap. The chain's CDR3 is CASSFISRRLGSPSSYNSPLHF. The CDR3 nucleotides are TGTGCCAGCAGTTTTATTTCCCGAAGATTGGGCAGTCCTAGCTCCTATAATTCACCCCTCCACTTT.

This clonotype has ten or more counts. The chain links TRBV20-1 to TRBJ2-7; 7 bases agree with TRBD2. This CDR3 is built from 12 residues. Germline V gene sequence: CDR1 DFQATT, CDR2 SNEGSKA (reference sequence). J gave up 4 bases and V 0 bases, and 0 bases lay outside the gene matches. The CDR3 DNA reads TGCAGTGCTAGAGAGGGAGGGTACGAGCAGTACTTC. Translating it yields CSAREGGYEQYF.

This clonotype showed up many times. J is TRBJ2-7 and V is TRBV7-2; D possibly corresponds to TRBD2 (5 bases). V was cut by 7 bases and J by 3 bases, with 34 bases left in between. CDR3 length: 20 amino acids. Germline loops: CDR1 SGHTA, CDR2 FQGNSA. The CDR3 sequence: CASTDPGGFGGLTTSYEQYF. CDR3 DNA: TGTGCCAGCACCGACCCTGGAGGTTTTGGCGGGCTGACGACCAGCTACGAGCAGTACTTC.

There are many counts of this clonotype. The junction departs from germline at one end; a sequencing error may be responsible. This chain connects TRBV7-2 to TRBJ2-1, with a weak D call TRBD2 (5 bases). In germline, CDR1 is SGHTA, CDR2 FQGNSA. The CDR3 contains 11 residues. In DNA, the CDR3 is TGCGCCAGCAGCTCGGGGTTTGAGCAGTTCTTC. Its protein product is CASSSGFEQFF.

This clonotype was seen at least ten times. The chain carries TRBV7-9 and TRBJ2-1; D assignment may be TRBD1 or TRBD2 (5 bases each). The V and J ends lost 3 bases and 2 bases respectively, with 8 bases between them. Germline V gives CDR1 SEHNR, CDR2 FQNEAQ (reference sequence). The CDR3 loop spans 14 amino acids. This CDR3 is CASSFEGTYNEQFF. DNA for the CDR3: TGTGCCAGCAGCTTCGAGGGGACCTACAATGAGCAGTTCTTC.

This chain uses TRBV20-1 with TRBJ2-1, with 9 bases that match TRBD2. Germline V CDR1 and CDR2: DFQATT, SNEGSKA (reference sequence). The CDR3 is made up of 13 amino acids. The V gene end was trimmed by 5 bases and the J gene end by 6 bases; junction bases not matched to a gene: 5. CDR3 coding DNA: TGCAGTGCTCGGACTAGCGTAAGCAATGAGCAGTTCTTC. Amino acids: CSARTSVSNEQFF.

Details on this clonotype: Given a much more abundant clone one base away, this may be a read error. In DNA, the CDR3 is TGTGCCAGCTCACCACTGGGAAACACCGTATATTTT. Its protein product is CASSPLGNTVYF. The genes are TRBV18 and TRBJ1-3, with D uncertain. The CDR3 runs to 12 residues. In germline, CDR1 is KGHSH, CDR2 LQKENI.

This chain joins TRBV5-1 and TRBJ2-1; D may match TRBD1 or TRBD2 (5 bases each). CDR1 is SGHRS and CDR2 is YFSETQ in the germline V gene. V was cut by 4 bases and J by 8 bases, with 16 bases left in between. This CDR3 region has 14 residues. DNA of the CDR3: TGCGCCAGCAGCGGGGACCGAGGGTCCCATGAGCAGTTCTTC. Its protein is CASSGDRGSHEQFF.

At least ten counts were recorded for this clonotype. The chain uses TRBV6-1 and TRBJ2-7, with 8 bases identical to TRBD2. This CDR3 region has 15 residues. Looked up from germline, CDR1 is MNHNS and CDR2 is SASEGT. V trimming: 5 bases; J trimming: 1 base; junction bases outside the gene matches: 7. CDR3 loop: CASSSAGGGSYEQYF. CDR3 DNA sequence: TGTGCCAGCAGTTCCGCCGGGGGGGGGTCCTACGAGCAGTACTTC.